The source of this T cell receptor beta chain is a study of T cell responses to AZD1222 COVID-19 vaccine. Produced via immunoSEQ multiplex PCR; TCRdb's table is partial and in-frame only. The sample lists 150,000 or so clones, around nine tenths seen once, with 6.9% in the top ten. Regarding this clone: Its specificity is not known.

Study results and limitations: Possibly, clonal diversity was underestimated; donors were largely white British and included more females. Vaccine-associated CD4 TCRs spanned spike, dominant at 160-218 and 743-854. Repertoire sampling occurred only after the peak T cell response.

V trimming: 0 bases; J trimming: 10 bases; junction bases outside the gene matches: 7. This CDR3 has 15 amino acids. Germline V CDR1 and CDR2: LGHDT, YNNKEL (reference sequence). The sequence derives from an adult who had recovered from COVID-19. The rearrangement links TRBV3-1 (or the pseudogene TRBV3-2) to TRBJ2-1, with 9 positions matching TRBD2. Material: peripheral blood, obtained after recovery from COVID-19. In nucleotides, the CDR3 is TGTGCCAGCAGCCAAGATGTGGCGGGGGGGTTCGAGCAGTTCTTC. Translation: CASSQDVAGGFEQFF.